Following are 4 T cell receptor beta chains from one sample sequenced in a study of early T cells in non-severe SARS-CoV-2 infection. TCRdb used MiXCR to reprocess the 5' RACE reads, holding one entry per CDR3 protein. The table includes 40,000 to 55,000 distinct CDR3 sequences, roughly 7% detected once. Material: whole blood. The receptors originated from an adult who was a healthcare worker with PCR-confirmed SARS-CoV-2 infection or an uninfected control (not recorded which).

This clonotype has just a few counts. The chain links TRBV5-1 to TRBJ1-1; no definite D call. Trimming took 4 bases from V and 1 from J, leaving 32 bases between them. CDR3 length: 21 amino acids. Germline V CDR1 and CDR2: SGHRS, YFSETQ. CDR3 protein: CASSHRIRSRVYVEGNTEAFF. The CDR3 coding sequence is TGCGCCAGCAGCCACCGAATCCGCAGCCGGGTCTACGTCGAAGGGAACACTGAAGCTTTCTTT.

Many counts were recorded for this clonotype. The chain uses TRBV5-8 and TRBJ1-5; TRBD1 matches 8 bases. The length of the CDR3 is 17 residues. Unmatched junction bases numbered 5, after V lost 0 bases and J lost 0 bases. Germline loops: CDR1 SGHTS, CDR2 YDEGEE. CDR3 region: CASSLVQGASSNQPQHF. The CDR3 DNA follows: TGTGCCAGCAGCTTGGTCCAGGGGGCTTCTAGCAATCAGCCCCAGCATTTT.

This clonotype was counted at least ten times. The DNA of the CDR3 is TGTGCCAGCAGCTTGCGACGGAGTATGAACACTGAAGCTTTCTTT. It codes for CASSLRRSMNTEAFF. The chain recombines TRBV13 with TRBJ1-1; D is uncertain. The CDR3 sequence is 15 residues long. V gave up 3 bases and J gave up 0 bases, with 11 bases separating them. Germline loops: CDR1 PRHDT, CDR2 FYEKMQ (reference sequence).

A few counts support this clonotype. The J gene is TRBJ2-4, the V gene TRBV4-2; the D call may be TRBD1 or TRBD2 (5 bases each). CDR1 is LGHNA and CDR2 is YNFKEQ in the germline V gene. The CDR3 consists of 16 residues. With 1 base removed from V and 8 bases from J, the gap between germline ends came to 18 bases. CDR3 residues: CASSQVAGLGDHIQYF. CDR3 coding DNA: TGTGCCAGCAGCCAAGTAGCAGGGCTAGGGGACCACATTCAGTACTTC.